This TCR beta chain was recorded in a study of cytotoxic CD8 clonotypes in ibrutinib-treated CLL. Study results and caveats: Increased clonality at ibrutinib response gave way to a return toward baseline at progression. Clonality was higher at baseline than in age-matched healthy donors and tracked circulating CD8+ T-cell counts.

CDR3 length: 13 residues. With V trimmed by 5 bases and J by 5 bases, 5 bases remained unmatched. Per germline, CDR1 SGHVS and CDR2 FNYEAQ. Profiling relied on immunoSEQ multiplex PCR, and the TCRdb table lists in-frame clones only, not all of them. Among about 29,000 clones, about 70% were seen once, and the ten largest hold roughly 50%. Concerning this clone itself: Its antigen is unknown.

This chain links TRBV7-6 with TRBJ2-7; 8 bases are shared with TRBD1. The receptor's source is a human donor with chronic lymphocytic leukemia. This sample comprised PBMCs, obtained after 36 months of ibrutinib treatment. In nucleotides, the CDR3 is TGTGCCAGCAGCCCAGGGGGCATAAACGAGCAGTACTTC. It yields the protein CASSPGGINEQYF.